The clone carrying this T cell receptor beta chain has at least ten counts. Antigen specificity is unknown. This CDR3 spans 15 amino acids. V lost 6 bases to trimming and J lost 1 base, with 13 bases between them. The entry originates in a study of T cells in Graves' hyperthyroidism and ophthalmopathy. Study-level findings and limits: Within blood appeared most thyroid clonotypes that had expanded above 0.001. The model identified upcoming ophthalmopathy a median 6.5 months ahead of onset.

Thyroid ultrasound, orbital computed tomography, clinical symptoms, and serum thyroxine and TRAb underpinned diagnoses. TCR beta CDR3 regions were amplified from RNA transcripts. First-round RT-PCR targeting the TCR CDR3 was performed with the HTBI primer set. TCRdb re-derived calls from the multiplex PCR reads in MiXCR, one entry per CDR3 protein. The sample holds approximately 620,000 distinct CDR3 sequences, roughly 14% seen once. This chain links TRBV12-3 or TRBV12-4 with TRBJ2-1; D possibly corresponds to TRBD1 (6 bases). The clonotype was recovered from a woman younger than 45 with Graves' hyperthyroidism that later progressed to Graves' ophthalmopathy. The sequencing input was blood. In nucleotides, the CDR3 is TGTGCCAGCAGCCGTGGACAGCCGTCCTACAATGAGCAGTTCTTC. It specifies CASSRGQPSYNEQFF.